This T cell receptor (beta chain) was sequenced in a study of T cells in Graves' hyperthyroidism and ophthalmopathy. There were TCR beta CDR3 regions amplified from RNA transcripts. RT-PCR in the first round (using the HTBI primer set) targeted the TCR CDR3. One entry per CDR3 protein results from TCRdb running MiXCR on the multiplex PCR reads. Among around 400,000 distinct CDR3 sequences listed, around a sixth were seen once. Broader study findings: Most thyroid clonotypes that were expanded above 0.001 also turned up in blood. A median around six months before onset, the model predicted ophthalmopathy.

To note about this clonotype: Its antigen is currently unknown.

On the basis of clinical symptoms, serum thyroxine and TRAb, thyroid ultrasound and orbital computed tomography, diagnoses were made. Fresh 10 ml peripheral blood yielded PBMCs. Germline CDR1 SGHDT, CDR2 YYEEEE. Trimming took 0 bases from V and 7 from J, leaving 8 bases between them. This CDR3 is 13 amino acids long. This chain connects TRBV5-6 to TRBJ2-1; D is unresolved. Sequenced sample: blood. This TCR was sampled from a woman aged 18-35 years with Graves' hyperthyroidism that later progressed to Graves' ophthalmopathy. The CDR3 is CASSLGQQNEQFF. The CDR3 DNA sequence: TGTGCCAGCAGCTTGGGCCAGCAGAATGAGCAGTTCTTC.